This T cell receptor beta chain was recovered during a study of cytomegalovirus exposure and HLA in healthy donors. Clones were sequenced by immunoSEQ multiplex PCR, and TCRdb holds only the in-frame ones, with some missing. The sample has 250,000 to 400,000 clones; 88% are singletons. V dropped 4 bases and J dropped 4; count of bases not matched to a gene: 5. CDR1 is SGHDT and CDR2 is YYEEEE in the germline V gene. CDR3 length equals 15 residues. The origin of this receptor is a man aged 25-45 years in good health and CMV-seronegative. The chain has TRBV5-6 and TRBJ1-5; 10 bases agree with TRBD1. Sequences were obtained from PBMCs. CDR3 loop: CASSLRTGGNQPQHF. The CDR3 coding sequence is TGTGCCAGCAGCCTTAGGACAGGGGGTAATCAGCCCCAGCATTTT. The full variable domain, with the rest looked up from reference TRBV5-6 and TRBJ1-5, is DAGVTQSPTHLIKTRGQQVTLRCSPKSGHDTVSWYQQALGQGPQFIFQYYEEEERQRGNFPDRFSGHQFPNYSSELNVNALLLGDSALYLCASSLRTGGNQPQHFGDGTRLSIL.